The 25 T cell receptor beta chains presented below share a single source sample, sequenced in a study of human T cells and chemical hapten exposure. The time point is: pre-sensitization, week 0. Treatment noted: therapeutic diphenylcyclopropenone sensitization with weekly scalp DPC. TCRdb analysed the RACE reads with MiXCR anew, one entry per CDR3 protein. The profile shows 62,000 or so distinct CDR3 sequences, 9.5% to 13% of them singletons. Sequenced here: whole blood, sampled in connection with sensitization to the hapten diphenylcyclopropenone (DPC). The origin of the receptors is a woman in her forties or fifties with alopecia areata. Some clones in this sample may be carry-over from other donors' samples.

This clonotype has at least ten counts. The rearrangement joins TRBV5-4 to TRBJ2-7, with D tentatively TRBD1 (6 bases). Germline CDR1 and CDR2: SGHNT and YYREEE (reference sequence). CDR3 length: 13 amino acids. V dropped 2 bases and J dropped 5 bases, with 11 bases sitting between them. The CDR3 coding sequence is TGTGCCAGCAGCTTTAAACAGGGTGACGAGCAGTACTTC. The encoded protein is CASSFKQGDEQYF.

This clonotype was detected only a few times. This rearrangement joins TRBV29-1 to TRBJ2-7; D unclear. This CDR3 contains 13 residues. Looked up from germline, CDR1 is SQVTM and CDR2 is ANQGSEA. V lost 5 bases and J 2 bases, leaving 13 bases between the germline ends. The CDR3 spells CSVSGWAPYEQYF. The CDR3 nucleotides are TGCAGCGTTTCTGGGTGGGCCCCCTACGAGCAGTACTTC.

This chain uses TRBV20-1 with TRBJ2-1; 9 bases map to TRBD2. CDR3 length: 14 residues. The ends lost 8 bases at V and 8 bases at J; junction bases unmatched: 13. Germline CDR1 and CDR2: DFQATT and SNEGSKA (reference sequence). The CDR3 region is CSPTGTSILHEQFF. CDR3 coding DNA: TGCAGTCCGACCGGGACTAGCATTCTCCATGAGCAGTTCTTC.

In this sample, this clonotype turned up many times. The chain has TRBV7-2 and TRBJ2-1; TRBD2 matches at 7 bases. Germline V lookup: CDR1 SGHTA, CDR2 FQGNSA. Germline trimming cut 3 bases from V and 4 bases from J; bases unmatched to any gene: 6. This CDR3 is built from 15 residues. Written as DNA, the CDR3 is TGTGCCAGCAGCTTCCAAAAAGCGGGGTACAATGAGCAGTTCTTC. Its translation is CASSFQKAGYNEQFF.

This clonotype was counted at least ten times. The rearrangement uses TRBV7-7 and TRBJ2-3; 8 nucleotides match TRBD2. V was pared by 4 bases and J by 2 bases, with 2 bases of the junction left unmatched. The germline gives CDR1 SSHAT, CDR2 FNYEAQ (reference sequence). The CDR3 has 14 residues. The chain's CDR3 is CASSSSGPTDTQYF. The CDR3, as DNA: TGTGCCAGCAGCTCTAGCGGGCCCACAGATACGCAGTATTTT. The whole variable domain, remainder taken from reference TRBV7-7 and TRBJ2-3, is GAGVSQSPRYKVTKRGQDVTLRCDPISSHATLYWYQQALGQGPEFLTYFNYEAQPDKSGLPSDRFSAERPEGSISTLTIQRTEQRDSAMYRCASSSSGPTDTQYFGPGTRLTVL.

The chain couples TRBV27 to TRBJ1-1; D remains unclear. The V gene's germline CDR1 is MNHEY and CDR2 SMNVEV (reference sequence). V gave up 2 bases and J gave up 2 bases, with 9 bases separating them. The CDR3 spans 14 residues. CDR3 region: CASSLKAGNTEAFF. The CDR3 DNA sequence: TGTGCCAGCAGTTTAAAGGCCGGAAACACTGAAGCTTTCTTT.

This clonotype was seen only a few times. This chain uses TRBV12-3 or TRBV12-4 with TRBJ2-7; a possible D gene is TRBD2 (6 bases). V gave up 0 bases and J gave up 7 bases, with 10 bases separating them. The CDR3 consists of 13 residues. CDR3 loop: CASSLALAGEQYF. CDR3 DNA: TGTGCCAGCAGTTTAGCACTTGCGGGGGAGCAGTACTTC.

The table lists this clonotype with a few counts. The chain recombines TRBV3-1 with TRBJ2-5; no clear D gene. The CDR3 consists of 15 residues. From germline, CDR1 is LGHDT and CDR2 YNNKEL (reference sequence). V was shortened by 0 bases and J by 5 bases, with 13 bases between the two germline ends. As DNA, the CDR3 is TGTGCCAGCAGCCAAGAGGTCAGTCGCAAGGAGACCCAGTACTTC. Protein sequence: CASSQEVSRKETQYF.

The CDR3 bases are TGTGCCAGCAGAACACTCGACACCCGCTCTGGAAACACCATATATTTT. This translates into CASRTLDTRSGNTIYF. This chain joins TRBV6-5 and TRBJ1-3, with no clear D. Germline V lookup: CDR1 MNHEY, CDR2 SVGAGI. This CDR3 contains 16 residues. Trimming took off 6 bases at V and 0 bases at J, with 15 bases between the two ends.

This clonotype has more than one count but fewer than ten. The chain couples TRBV2 to TRBJ2-7, with a possible D match to TRBD1 (7 bases). The CDR3 loop spans 12 amino acids. Trimming pared 11 bases from V and 1 base from J, leaving 12 bases between. The V gene's germline CDR1 is SNHLY and CDR2 FYNNEI. The CDR3 region has the DNA TGTGCCGGAGGGACAGATTCCTACGAGCAGTACTTC. This gives the protein CAGGTDSYEQYF.

This chain uses TRBV13 with TRBJ2-1; 7 bases line up with TRBD1. Trimming took 4 bases from V and 6 from J; bases not matched to a gene: 6. This CDR3 contains 14 residues. The germline gives CDR1 PRHDT, CDR2 FYEKMQ (reference sequence). For the CDR3, the DNA is TGTGCCAGCAGCTCTACCAGGGGGTCCAATGAGCAGTTCTTC. This encodes CASSSTRGSNEQFF.

The chain combines TRBV28 with TRBJ2-1, with a tentative D call TRBD1 (5 bases). V lost 6 bases and J 11 bases, leaving 11 bases between the germline ends. Looked up from germline, CDR1 is MDHEN and CDR2 is SYDVKM. The CDR3 runs to 11 residues. The CDR3 reads CASRDRQKQFF. Here the CDR3 DNA reads TGTGCCAGCAGAGACCGACAGAAGCAGTTCTTC.

The gene calls are TRBV11-2 and TRBJ2-5; D ambiguous. The germline V gene encodes CDR1 SGHAT and CDR2 FQNNGV. The CDR3 totals 12 residues. V was cut by 4 bases and J by 5 bases, with 8 bases left in between. The CDR3 loop reads CASSSDGETQYF. CDR3 in DNA: TGTGCCAGCAGCTCCGATGGGGAGACCCAGTACTTC.

The chain combines TRBV29-1 with TRBJ1-1; no firm D call. The CDR3 is 13 residues long. Germline CDR1 is SQVTM and CDR2 is ANQGSEA. Trimming left V 8 bases short and J 0 bases short, with 13 bases between. CDR3 residues: CSTQWVMNTEAFF. DNA for the CDR3: TGCAGCACGCAGTGGGTAATGAACACTGAAGCTTTCTTT.

The sample holds many counts of this clonotype. The chain uses TRBV7-8 and TRBJ2-1; 7 positions match TRBD1. This CDR3 has 15 residues. J was trimmed by 3 bases and V by 4 bases; bases with no gene match: 6. Germline V gives CDR1 SGHVS, CDR2 FQNEAQ. The CDR3 DNA reads as TGTGCCAGCAGCTCCAGGGACAGCAACTACAATGAGCAGTTCTTC. Translated, it gives CASSSRDSNYNEQFF. Based on the CDR3 plus reference TRBV7-8 and TRBJ2-1, the full variable domain is GAGVSQSPRYKVAKRGQDVALRCDPISGHVSLFWYQQALGQGPEFLTYFQNEAQLDKSGLPSDRFFAERPEGSVSTLKIQRTQQEDSAVYLCASSSRDSNYNEQFFGPGTRLTVL.

This clonotype has at least ten counts. The V gene is TRBV10-3, the J gene TRBJ2-7; 7 bases are shared with TRBD2. CDR3 length: 13 residues. Germline CDR1 ENHRY, CDR2 SYGVKD. Trimming took 6 bases from V and 3 from J; bases not matched to a gene: 5. This chain's CDR3 is CAIRPGTNYEQYF. For the CDR3, the DNA is TGTGCCATCAGGCCCGGGACTAACTACGAGCAGTACTTC.

This clonotype has at least ten counts. This rearrangement joins TRBV18 to TRBJ2-7; D unclear. V lost 0 bases to trimming and J lost 6 bases, with 9 bases between them. Germline V lookup: CDR1 KGHSH, CDR2 LQKENI. The CDR3 extends over 13 amino acids. The CDR3 region is CASSPPGSSEQYF. CDR3 in DNA: TGTGCCAGCTCACCACCGGGATCTAGCGAGCAGTACTTC. The full variable domain, rest sourced from reference TRBV18 and TRBJ2-7, is NAGVMQNPRHLVRRRGQEARLRCSPMKGHSHVYWYRQLPEEGLKFMVYLQKENIIDESGMPKERFSAEFPKEGPSILRIQQVVRGDSAAYFCASSPPGSSEQYFGPGTRLTVT.

Concerning this clonotype: This may stem from a read error, because a much larger clone lies one nucleotide away. The genes are TRBV10-3 and TRBJ2-3; D gene unclear. Germline V gene data show CDR1 as ENHRY and CDR2 as SYGVKD. The CDR3 covers 11 residues. Trimming removed 11 bases at V and 4 bases at J, with 10 bases between. The CDR3 sequence is CASCSADTQYF. The CDR3 DNA is TGTGCCTCCTGCAGTGCAGATACGCAGTATTTT.

The V gene is TRBV12-3 or TRBV12-4, the J gene TRBJ1-6, with D maybe TRBD1 (6 bases). The CDR3 is 13 residues long. V lost 3 bases and J lost 9, with 9 bases in between. The chain's CDR3 is CASSFTGFSPLHF. The CDR3 DNA is TGTGCCAGCAGTTTCACAGGGTTTTCACCCCTCCACTTT.

This clonotype was seen more than once but under ten times. The chain is built from TRBV7-2 and TRBJ2-3; TRBD2 matches at 15 bases. Germline assignment: CDR1 SGHTA and CDR2 FQGNSA. The V gene end was trimmed by 5 bases and the J gene end by 4 bases; junction bases not matched to a gene: 16. The CDR3 sequence is 20 residues long. CDR3 residues: CASSLHPGLAGGPDADTQYF. Here the CDR3 DNA reads TGTGCCAGCAGCCTACACCCCGGACTAGCGGGGGGGCCGGACGCAGATACGCAGTATTTT.

This clonotype was recorded at least ten times. V is TRBV30 and J is TRBJ2-1; a possible D gene is TRBD2 (6 bases). Trimming took off 0 bases at V and 3 bases at J, with 9 bases between the two ends. Germline assignment: CDR1 GTSNPN and CDR2 SVGIG (reference sequence). This CDR3 comprises 14 residues. The CDR3 region is CAWSVTGVYNEQFF. In DNA form, the CDR3 reads TGTGCCTGGAGTGTGACGGGGGTCTACAATGAGCAGTTCTTC.

Many counts were recorded for this clonotype. The chain links TRBV20-1 to TRBJ2-1; 8 bases match TRBD2. The CDR3 consists of 16 residues. The germline gives CDR1 DFQATT, CDR2 SNEGSKA (reference sequence). V dropped 3 bases and J dropped 6; count of bases not matched to a gene: 13. CDR3 in amino acids: CSARKGLAEIANEQFF. The CDR3 DNA follows: TGCAGTGCTAGGAAAGGACTAGCCGAAATAGCCAATGAGCAGTTCTTC.

This clonotype has only a few counts. The chain uses TRBV20-1 and TRBJ1-5, with D tentatively TRBD1 (5 bases). CDR1 and CDR2 from the germline V gene are DFQATT and SNEGSKA (reference sequence). The CDR3 spans 13 residues. V shed 0 bases and J shed 4 bases, with 7 bases lying between them. CDR3 sequence: CSARDGGNQPQHF. In DNA, the CDR3 is TGCAGTGCTAGAGATGGGGGGAATCAGCCCCAGCATTTT.

There are many counts of this clonotype. This chain joins TRBV3-1 and TRBJ2-7; 16 nucleotides align to TRBD2. The CDR3 loop spans 15 amino acids. V was clipped by 4 bases and J by 5 bases; unmatched bases: 2. The V gene's germline CDR1 is LGHDT and CDR2 YNNKEL (reference sequence). The CDR3 reads CASSPGTSGRDEQYF. The CDR3 region has the DNA TGTGCCAGCAGCCCCGGGACTAGCGGGAGGGACGAGCAGTACTTC.

This chain links TRBV3-1 with TRBJ1-5; the D is unclear. This CDR3 contains 13 residues. Germline CDR1 reads LGHDT; CDR2 reads YNNKEL (reference sequence). The V and J ends lost 0 bases and 10 bases respectively, with 10 bases between them. This CDR3 reads CASSQDEARPQHF. CDR3 coding DNA: TGTGCCAGCAGCCAAGATGAAGCCCGCCCCCAGCATTTT.